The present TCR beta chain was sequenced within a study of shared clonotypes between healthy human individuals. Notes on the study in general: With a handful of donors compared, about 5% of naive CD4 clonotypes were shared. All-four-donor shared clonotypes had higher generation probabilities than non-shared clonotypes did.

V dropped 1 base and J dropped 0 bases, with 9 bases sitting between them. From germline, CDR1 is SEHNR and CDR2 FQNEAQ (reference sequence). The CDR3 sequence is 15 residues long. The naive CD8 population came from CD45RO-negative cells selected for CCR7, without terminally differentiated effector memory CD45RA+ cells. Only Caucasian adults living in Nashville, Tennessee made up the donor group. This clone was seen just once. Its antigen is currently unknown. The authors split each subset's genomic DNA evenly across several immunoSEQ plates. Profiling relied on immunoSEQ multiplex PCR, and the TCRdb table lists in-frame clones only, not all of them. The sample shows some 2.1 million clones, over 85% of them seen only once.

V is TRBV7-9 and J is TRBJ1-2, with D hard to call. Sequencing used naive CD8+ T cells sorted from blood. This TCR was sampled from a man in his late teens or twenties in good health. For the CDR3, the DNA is TGTGCCAGCAGCTTAGGGGAGAGCCCTAACTATGGCTACACCTTC. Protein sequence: CASSLGESPNYGYTF. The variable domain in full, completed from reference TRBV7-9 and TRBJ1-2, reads DTGVSQNPRHKITKRGQNVTFRCDPISEHNRLYWYRQTLGQGPEFLTYFQNEAQLEKSRLLSDRFSAERPKGSFSTLEIQRTEQGDSAMYLCASSLGESPNYGYTFGSGTRLTVV.